The source of this T cell receptor (beta chain) is a study of cytomegalovirus exposure and HLA in healthy donors. Study conclusions and caveats: There were reportedly fewer N-insertions in an Asian-associated ancestry cluster than the roughly 680-donor mean, in a later analysis. Earlier analysis yielded a pattern in which most TCR beta V segments were productive about 87% or about 30% of the time.

This clone occurred a few times. Its specificity is not known. The sample holds other DNA sequences that translate to the same CDR3. Each donor's status was that of a healthy bone marrow donor. Losses at the gene ends were 3 bases for V and 5 bases for J; bases not matched to a gene: 6. From germline, CDR1 is SGDLS and CDR2 YYNGEE. This CDR3 is built from 14 residues. The PCR was carried out with 60 Vbeta primers and 13 Jbeta primers. Data came from immunoSEQ multiplex PCR; TCRdb stores just in-frame clones and leaves some out. The sample records fewer than 250,000 clones, over 75% being singletons. Sample: PBMCs. The genes are TRBV9 and TRBJ2-5; TRBD1 agrees at 8 bases. The TCR originated in a man aged 18 to 35 in good health and CMV-seronegative. The DNA of the CDR3 is TGTGCCAGCAGCGCAGGACAGGGAGGTGAGACCCAGTACTTC. It yields the protein CASSAGQGGETQYF.